This T cell receptor beta chain is drawn from a study of cytomegalovirus exposure and HLA in healthy donors. Study-wide results and limits: There were some public TCRs occurring in many donors, but most TCR sequences were rare. Among the most significant clusters, several appeared linked to common viral pathogens in a later analysis. Some V segments, including TRBV6-2 and TRBV6-3, were excluded as indistinguishable.

V was pared by 7 bases and J by 7 bases, with 19 bases between. The CDR3 contains 14 residues. Germline V gene lookup returns CDR1 MNHEY and CDR2 SVGAGI. Amplification used 60 Vbeta primers and 13 Jbeta primers. Original processing methods: Unique TCR beta chains numbered approximately 80 million in a later analysis, with roughly 9.9 million shared. Method: immunoSEQ multiplex PCR; TCRdb's copy keeps in-frame clones and lacks some. The V and J calls and clone size are taken from that table; D and trimming were inferred from the DNA. Altogether over 150,000 clones are present, roughly 80% being singletons, with the ten largest covering about 4.8%. Comments on this clone: Its antigen is not known.

The chain couples TRBV6-5 to TRBJ1-1; D is possibly TRBD1 (5 bases). The receptor's source is a man under 40 in good health and CMV-seronegative. Sequences were obtained from PBMCs. CDR3 DNA sequence: TGTGCCAGCACGCCCGGACACATCGTGGGTGAAGCTTTCTTT. Translated: CASTPGHIVGEAFF.